Given below is one T cell receptor beta chain in context. The antigen remains undetermined. Relapse after autologous stem cell transplantation occurred in every patient, and brentuximab vedotin exposure varied. TCRdb's copy holds only in-frame clones and misses some; the assay was immunoSEQ multiplex PCR. The table shows 53,000 or so clones, with about 85% occurring only once. CDR1 and CDR2 from the germline V gene are KGHSH and LQKENI. The CDR3 length is 17 residues. Germline trimming cut 2 bases from V and 0 bases from J; bases unmatched to any gene: 3. This entry belongs to a study of PD-1 blockade in classical Hodgkin lymphoma. Study-level results: Newly diagnosed patients were reported to exhibit reduced baseline TCR diversity relative to healthy donors. Complete responders entered with baseline diversity on par with newly diagnosed patients, the results showed. Causes of the repertoire differences remain undefined, possibly disease activity or prior therapy. Nivolumab initiated under 1 year post-ASCT led to patient exclusion.

The clonotype was recovered from a human donor with classical Hodgkin lymphoma. The V gene is TRBV18, the J gene TRBJ1-3; 11 bases are shared with TRBD1. Sample: peripheral blood mononuclear cells (PBMCs), taken at baseline. The CDR3 coding sequence is TGTGCCAGCTCACCAGGGACAGGGGGGAGCTCTGGAAACACCATATATTTT. Encoded protein: CASSPGTGGSSGNTIYF.